The clone carrying this T cell receptor (beta chain) appeared once. V lost 3 bases, J lost 1 base, and 7 bases lay in between. The CDR3 loop spans 14 amino acids. CDR1 and CDR2 (germline): MNHEY, SMNVEV (reference sequence). These data belong to a study of blood T cell repertoires in COVID-19. Overall study: Researchers got acute and convalescent COVID-19 samples from the United States, Italy and Spain.

Methods used by the authors: Nucleated cell counts were estimated from reference gene primer amplification. Method: immunoSEQ multiplex PCR; TCRdb's copy keeps in-frame clones and lacks some. That table supplies the V and J calls and clone size; D and trimming were determined from the DNA. Here the sample spans roughly 360,000 clones, approximately 88% being singletons. The cohort comprised adults aged about 18 to 100 years residing in under 30 US areas. The TCR comes from a woman in her twenties or thirties with acute COVID-19. Sequencing used PBMCs or T cells enriched from blood (not recorded which). The chain employs TRBV27 and TRBJ1-5; D is undetermined. CDR3 loop: CASSLYGSNQPQHF. The CDR3 DNA reads TGTGCCAGCAGTTTGTATGGCAGCAATCAGCCCCAGCATTTT.